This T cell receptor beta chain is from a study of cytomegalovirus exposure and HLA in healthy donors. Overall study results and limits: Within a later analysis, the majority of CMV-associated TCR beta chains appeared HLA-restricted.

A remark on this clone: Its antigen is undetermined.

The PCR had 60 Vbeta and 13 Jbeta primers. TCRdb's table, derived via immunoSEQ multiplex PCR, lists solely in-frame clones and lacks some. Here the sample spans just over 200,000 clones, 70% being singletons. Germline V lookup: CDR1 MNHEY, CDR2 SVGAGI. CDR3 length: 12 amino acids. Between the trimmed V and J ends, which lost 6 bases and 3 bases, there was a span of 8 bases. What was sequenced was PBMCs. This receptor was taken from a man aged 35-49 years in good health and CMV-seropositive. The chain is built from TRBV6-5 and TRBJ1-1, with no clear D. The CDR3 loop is CASSRFDTEAFF. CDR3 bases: TGTGCCAGCAGCAGGTTCGACACTGAAGCTTTCTTT.